A single sample gave rise to the 27 T cell receptor beta chains below, sequenced in a study of blood T cell repertoires in COVID-19. The table came from immunoSEQ multiplex PCR; TCRdb's copy has only in-frame clones and leaves some out. The table shows nearly 350,000 clones, with around four fifths occurring only once. The specimen sequenced was peripheral blood. Source of these receptors: a man younger than 45 with active or convalescent COVID-19.

The gene calls are TRBV11-2 and TRBJ2-3; 8 bases fit TRBD2. V shed 2 bases and J 3 bases; nucleotides not matched to a gene: 7. This CDR3 region has 16 residues. Germline CDR1 and CDR2: SGHAT and FQNNGV. The DNA of the CDR3 is TGTGCCAGCAGCTTATGGCGGGAGGCCGAAACAGATACGCAGTATTTT. Translation: CASSLWREAETDTQYF.

J is TRBJ1-2 and V is TRBV19; no clear D gene. CDR1 LNHDA and CDR2 SQIVND come from the germline V gene (reference sequence). This CDR3 region has 14 residues. V lost 3 bases and J 0 bases, leaving 8 bases between the germline ends. The CDR3 spells CASSMMLANYGYTF. The CDR3 nucleotides are TGTGCCAGTAGTATGATGTTAGCTAACTATGGCTACACCTTC.

The rearrangement uses TRBV4-3 and TRBJ2-5; D unresolved. The V gene's germline CDR1 is LGHNA and CDR2 YSLEER. Trimming took 1 base from V and 3 from J, leaving 9 bases between them. The CDR3 is 14 residues long. The CDR3 coding sequence is TGCGCCAGCAGCCAAGGACTGGTTGAAGAGACCCAGTACTTC. Residues: CASSQGLVEETQYF.

V gene TRBV5-1 combines with J gene TRBJ2-1; no firm D call. This CDR3 is built from 15 residues. Germline assignment: CDR1 SGHRS and CDR2 YFSETQ. Trimming took 4 bases from V and 0 from J, leaving 11 bases between them. CDR3 coding DNA: TGCGCCAGCAGCCCCCCGGTGAGCTCCTACAATGAGCAGTTCTTC. Its protein product is CASSPPVSSYNEQFF. The full variable domain, its missing parts supplied by reference TRBV5-1 and TRBJ2-1, is KAGVTQTPRYLIKTRGQQVTLSCSPISGHRSVSWYQQTPGQGLQFLFEYFSETQRNKGNFPGRFSGRQFSNSRSEMNVSTLELGDSALYLCASSPPVSSYNEQFFGPGTRLTVL.

The CDR3 is CASSFVGGDYNEQFF. The DNA of the CDR3 is TGTGCCAGTAGTTTCGTGGGGGGGGATTACAATGAGCAGTTCTTC. V is TRBV19 and J is TRBJ2-1; TRBD2 matches 7 bases. The germline CDR1 and CDR2 sequences are LNHDA and SQIVND (reference sequence). This CDR3 has 15 residues. The junction had 8 bases not matched to a gene; V was cut back by 5 bases and J by 4 bases.

This chain connects TRBV6-6 to TRBJ2-7, with TRBD2 matching 8 bases. V trimming: 6 bases; J trimming: 0 bases; junction bases outside the gene matches: 4. Germline V gene sequence: CDR1 MNHNY, CDR2 SVGAGI (reference sequence). There are 14 residues in the CDR3. This CDR3 reads CASREREISYEQYF. CDR3 bases: TGTGCCAGCAGGGAGCGGGAGATCTCCTACGAGCAGTACTTC.

V and J are TRBV7-3 and TRBJ2-7; the D gene is possibly TRBD1 (7 bases). Trimming shortened V by 2 bases and J by 5 bases, and 13 bases separated the two germline ends. The germline CDR1 and CDR2 sequences are SGHTA and FQGTGA. The CDR3 sequence is 14 residues long. Written as DNA, the CDR3 is TGTGCCAGCAGCTTATTAGGGGGCGGGAACGAGCAGTACTTC. It encodes CASSLLGGGNEQYF.

The rearrangement uses TRBV2 and TRBJ1-1; TRBD1 might be the D (6 bases). V was shortened by 5 bases and J by 1 base, with 11 bases between the two germline ends. There are 14 residues in the CDR3. CDR1 SNHLY and CDR2 FYNNEI come from the germline V gene. This chain's CDR3 is CASSQGPRNTEAFF. Written as DNA, the CDR3 is TGTGCCAGCAGTCAGGGGCCGAGGAACACTGAAGCTTTCTTT.

This sequence joins TRBV7-3 and TRBJ2-3, with 7 bases lining up with TRBD2. The length of the CDR3 is 15 residues. Germline V CDR1 and CDR2: SGHTA, FQGTGA. The junction had 5 bases not matched to a gene; V was cut back by 2 bases and J by 3 bases. The CDR3 is CASSLGLAATDTQYF. CDR3 nucleotide sequence: TGTGCCAGCAGCTTAGGCCTAGCGGCGACAGATACGCAGTATTTT. The variable domain in full, with the rest retrieved from reference TRBV7-3 and TRBJ2-3, is GAGVSQTPSNKVTEKGKYVELRCDPISGHTALYWYRQSLGQGPEFLIYFQGTGAADDSGLPNDRFFAVRPEGSVSTLKIQRTERGDSAVYLCASSLGLAATDTQYFGPGTRLTVL.

For the CDR3, the DNA is TGTGCCAGCAGCCCTGAGGACAGACCGAACACCGGGGAGCTGTTTTTT. Protein product: CASSPEDRPNTGELFF. The chain links TRBV7-7 to TRBJ2-2, with a weak D call TRBD1 (6 bases). Between the trimmed V and J ends, which lost 5 bases and 0 bases, there was a span of 13 bases. This CDR3 has 16 residues. Germline V lookup: CDR1 SSHAT, CDR2 FNYEAQ (reference sequence).

This sequence joins TRBV5-1 and TRBJ2-3, with D perhaps TRBD1 (6 bases). Germline-derived CDR1 and CDR2 are SGHRS and YFSETQ. Trimming removed 0 bases at V and 2 bases at J, with 7 bases between. CDR3 length equals 14 residues. The CDR3 nucleotides are TGCGCCAGCAGCTTGGGACAGGCCACAGATACGCAGTATTTT. Translating it yields CASSLGQATDTQYF.

The chain recombines TRBV19 with TRBJ1-1; D uncertain. Germline V gene data show CDR1 as LNHDA and CDR2 as SQIVND (reference sequence). The CDR3 is 15 amino acids. The V end lost 8 bases, the J end lost 3 bases, and 19 bases lay between the germline ends. Here the CDR3 DNA reads TGTGCCAGTCAGCCGGGAGTAGTCCTTTACACTGAAGCTTTCTTT. Its protein product is CASQPGVVLYTEAFF. Drawing the rest from reference TRBV19 and TRBJ1-1, the complete variable domain is DGGITQSPKYLFRKEGQNVTLSCEQNLNHDAMYWYRQDPGQGLRLIYYSQIVNDFQKGDIAEGYSVSREKKESFPLTVTSAQKNPTAFYLCASQPGVVLYTEAFFGQGTRLTVV.

The V and J genes are TRBV3-1 (or the pseudogene TRBV3-2) and TRBJ2-7, with TRBD1 as a possible D gene (6 bases). CDR3 length: 15 amino acids. CDR1 and CDR2 (germline): LGHDT, YNNKEL (reference sequence). V shed 1 base and J shed 2 bases, with 12 bases lying between them. The CDR3 sequence: CASSQVTGKAYEQYF. The CDR3 DNA follows: TGTGCCAGCAGCCAAGTCACAGGGAAAGCCTACGAGCAGTACTTC.

The V and J genes are TRBV28 and TRBJ2-5; TRBD1 might be the D (6 bases). The CDR3 runs to 13 residues. The V end lost 6 bases, the J end lost 5 bases, and 13 bases lay between the germline ends. Germline CDR1 reads MDHEN; CDR2 reads SYDVKM. The CDR3 protein is CASRLTGSETQYF. CDR3 coding DNA: TGTGCCAGCAGACTCACAGGGTCGGAGACCCAGTACTTC.

The chain is built from TRBV16 and TRBJ1-2, with 8 bases that match TRBD1. Germline CDR1 is KGHSY and CDR2 is FQNENV. Losses at the gene ends were 0 bases for V and 7 bases for J; bases not matched to a gene: 7. There are 15 residues in the CDR3. The CDR3 protein is CASSQSWTGQAGYTF. CDR3 DNA sequence: TGTGCCAGCAGCCAATCCTGGACAGGGCAAGCTGGCTACACCTTC. The whole variable domain, filled in from reference TRBV16 and TRBJ1-2, reads GEEVAQTPKHLVRGEGQKAKLYCAPIKGHSYVFWYQQVLKNEFKFLISFQNENVFDETGMPKERFSAKCLPNSPCSLEIQATKLEDSAVYFCASSQSWTGQAGYTFGSGTRLTVV.

The genes are TRBV28 and TRBJ1-2; TRBD1 is a possible D gene (6 bases). The V and J ends lost 5 bases and 3 bases respectively, with 19 bases between them. CDR1 and CDR2 from the germline V gene are MDHEN and SYDVKM. CDR3 length: 16 residues. DNA for the CDR3: TGTGCCAGCAGTCCCGATGGGCAGGGGCGGTACTATGGCTACACCTTC. It codes for CASSPDGQGRYYGYTF.

The table lists this clone with a count of one. The CDR3 is CASNVEGSGRLSYNEQFF. The CDR3 nucleotides read TGTGCCAGTAATGTAGAGGGAAGCGGGAGGCTCTCCTACAATGAGCAGTTCTTC. The chain has TRBV19 and TRBJ2-1, with TRBD2 matching over 9 bases. This CDR3 comprises 18 residues. V dropped 7 bases and J dropped 0; count of bases not matched to a gene: 13. The germline CDR1 and CDR2 sequences are LNHDA and SQIVND (reference sequence).

This clone appeared a single time. The chain uses TRBV5-6 and TRBJ2-7, with D possibly matching TRBD1 (5 bases). Trimming shortened V by 2 bases and J by 1 base, and 10 bases separated the two germline ends. From germline, CDR1 is SGHDT and CDR2 YYEEEE. The length of the CDR3 is 14 residues. This CDR3 reads CASSFGRASYEQYF. Here the CDR3 DNA reads TGTGCCAGCAGCTTCGGCAGGGCTTCCTACGAGCAGTACTTC.

V and J are TRBV3-1 (or the pseudogene TRBV3-2) and TRBJ2-2; the D gene is possibly TRBD2 (6 bases). There are 14 residues in the CDR3. Germline lookup yields CDR1 LGHDT and CDR2 YNNKEL (reference sequence). V dropped 4 bases and J dropped 4 bases, with 10 bases sitting between them. CDR3 bases: TGTGCCAGCAGCCCCTCCGGGGGCACCGGGGAGCTGTTTTTT. Encoded protein: CASSPSGGTGELFF.

The J gene is TRBJ1-1, the V gene TRBV29-1, with 7 bases fitting TRBD1. The CDR3 contains 13 residues. V lost 4 bases to trimming and J lost 5 bases; unmatched junction nucleotides: 7. CDR1 is SQVTM and CDR2 is ANQGSEA in the germline V gene. The CDR3 loop is CSVVQGSTTEAFF. DNA for the CDR3: TGCAGCGTTGTACAGGGGAGTACAACTGAAGCTTTCTTT.

The J gene is TRBJ1-2, the V gene TRBV5-8; D is ambiguous. V was cut by 4 bases and J by 8 bases, with 15 bases left in between. There are 13 residues in the CDR3. In germline, CDR1 is SGHTS, CDR2 YDEGEE. CDR3 region: CASSPPNGGGYTF. DNA of the CDR3: TGTGCCAGCAGCCCCCCGAACGGCGGGGGCTACACCTTC.

V usage is TRBV7-9 and J usage is TRBJ2-7, with D maybe TRBD1 (5 bases). The CDR3 has 14 residues. Germline CDR1 and CDR2: SEHNR and FQNEAQ (reference sequence). Trimming stripped 1 base from V and 5 bases from J, with 12 bases between. CDR3 DNA sequence: TGTGCCAGCAGCTTAGGGCAGGGAAGGGACGAGCAGTACTTC. Amino acids: CASSLGQGRDEQYF.

The chain combines TRBV4-1 with TRBJ1-4, with 7 bases identical to TRBD1. Germline V CDR1 and CDR2: MGHRA, YSYEKL. The CDR3 contains 16 residues. The trim removed 1 base at V and 8 bases at J, leaving 10 bases unmatched. The CDR3 loop is CASSQARDSRWEKLFF. For the CDR3, the DNA is TGCGCCAGCAGCCAAGCCCGGGACAGCCGTTGGGAAAAACTGTTTTTT.

V is TRBV19 and J is TRBJ2-2; D gene ambiguous. The CDR3 runs to 13 residues. With 1 base removed from V and 6 bases from J, the gap between germline ends came to 6 bases. Per the germline V gene, CDR1 is LNHDA and CDR2 is SQIVND (reference sequence). In nucleotides, the CDR3 is TGTGCCAGTAGTATAGGGTCAGCCGGGGAGCTGTTTTTT. Protein: CASSIGSAGELFF.

This chain uses TRBV11-3 with TRBJ2-1, with a possible D match to TRBD1 (6 bases). Germline V lookup: CDR1 SGHNT, CDR2 YENEEA. The CDR3 contains 16 residues. V dropped 4 bases and J dropped 0 bases, with 13 bases sitting between them. Here the CDR3 DNA reads TGTGCCAGCAGCTCACCCGGGACACTCTCCTACAATGAGCAGTTCTTC. Translated, it gives CASSSPGTLSYNEQFF.

This sequence joins TRBV7-7 and TRBJ2-5, with 7 bases lining up with TRBD2. The CDR3 spans 14 residues. Germline V lookup: CDR1 SSHAT, CDR2 FNYEAQ (reference sequence). With V trimmed by 3 bases and J by 4 bases, 5 bases remained unmatched. The CDR3, as DNA: TGTGCCAGCAGCTTGGCGGGGGTGGGAGAGACCCAGTACTTC. Protein: CASSLAGVGETQYF.

The V call is TRBV24-1, the J call TRBJ1-2; D unclear. CDR3 length equals 15 residues. Germline assignment: CDR1 KGHDR and CDR2 SFDVKD. V lost 2 bases to trimming and J lost 3 bases, with 12 bases between them. The CDR3 nucleotides read TGTGCCACCAGTGATTCCAACCCCGAGGACTATGGCTACACCTTC. It yields the protein CATSDSNPEDYGYTF.